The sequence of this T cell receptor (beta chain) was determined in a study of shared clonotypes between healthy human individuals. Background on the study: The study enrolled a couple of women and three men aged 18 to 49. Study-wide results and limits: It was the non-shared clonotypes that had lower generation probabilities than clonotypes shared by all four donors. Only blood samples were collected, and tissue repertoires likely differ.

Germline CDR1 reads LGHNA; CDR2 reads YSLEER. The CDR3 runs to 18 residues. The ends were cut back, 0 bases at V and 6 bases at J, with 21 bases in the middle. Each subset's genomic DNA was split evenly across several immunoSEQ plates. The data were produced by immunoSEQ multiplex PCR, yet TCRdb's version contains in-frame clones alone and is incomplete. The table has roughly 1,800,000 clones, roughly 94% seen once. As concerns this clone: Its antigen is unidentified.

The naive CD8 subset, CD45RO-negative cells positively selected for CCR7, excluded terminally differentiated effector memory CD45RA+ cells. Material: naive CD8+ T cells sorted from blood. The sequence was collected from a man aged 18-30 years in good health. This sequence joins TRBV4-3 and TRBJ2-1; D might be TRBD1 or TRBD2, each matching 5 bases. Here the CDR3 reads CASSQDWREGSRSNEQFF. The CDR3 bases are TGCGCCAGCAGCCAAGATTGGCGAGAGGGGAGCCGCTCCAATGAGCAGTTCTTC.